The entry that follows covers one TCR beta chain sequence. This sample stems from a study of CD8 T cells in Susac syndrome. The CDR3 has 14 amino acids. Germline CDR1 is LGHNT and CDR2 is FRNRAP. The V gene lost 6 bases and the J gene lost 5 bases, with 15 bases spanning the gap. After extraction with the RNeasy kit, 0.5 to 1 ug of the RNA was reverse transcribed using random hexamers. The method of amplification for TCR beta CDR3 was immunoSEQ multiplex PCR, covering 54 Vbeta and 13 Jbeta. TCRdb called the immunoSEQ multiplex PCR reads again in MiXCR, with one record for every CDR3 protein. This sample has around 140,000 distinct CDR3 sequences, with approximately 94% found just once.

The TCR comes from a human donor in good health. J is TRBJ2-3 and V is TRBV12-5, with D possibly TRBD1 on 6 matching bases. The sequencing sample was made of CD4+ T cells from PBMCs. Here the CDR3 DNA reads TGTGCTAGTGGACCGGGACAAAAGGGAGATACGCAGTATTTT. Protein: CASGPGQKGDTQYF.